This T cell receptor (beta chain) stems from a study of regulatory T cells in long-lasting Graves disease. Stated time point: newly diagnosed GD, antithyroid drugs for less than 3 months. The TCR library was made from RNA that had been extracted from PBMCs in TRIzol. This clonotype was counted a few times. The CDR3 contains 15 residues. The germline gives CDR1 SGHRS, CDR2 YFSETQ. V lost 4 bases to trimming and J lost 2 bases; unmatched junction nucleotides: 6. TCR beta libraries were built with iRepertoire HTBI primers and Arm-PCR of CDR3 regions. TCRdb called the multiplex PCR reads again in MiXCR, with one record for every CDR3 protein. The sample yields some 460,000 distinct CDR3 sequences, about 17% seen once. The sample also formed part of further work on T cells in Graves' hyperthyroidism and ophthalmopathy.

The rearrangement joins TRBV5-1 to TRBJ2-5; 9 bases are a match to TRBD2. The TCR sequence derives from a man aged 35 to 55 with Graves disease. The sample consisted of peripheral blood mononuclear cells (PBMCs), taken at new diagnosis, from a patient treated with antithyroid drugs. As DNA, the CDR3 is TGCGCCAGCAGCCCGGGGACTAGCAGACAAGAGACCCAGTACTTC. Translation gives CASSPGTSRQETQYF. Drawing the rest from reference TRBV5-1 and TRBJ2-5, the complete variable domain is KAGVTQTPRYLIKTRGQQVTLSCSPISGHRSVSWYQQTPGQGLQFLFEYFSETQRNKGNFPGRFSGRQFSNSRSEMNVSTLELGDSALYLCASSPGTSRQETQYFGPGTRLLVL.